Listed here is a single T cell receptor beta chain. Its antigen remains unknown. Repertoires were sampled repeatedly during chemoradiotherapy. Trimming cost V 8 bases and J 3 bases; bases outside gene matches: 9. Germline V gives CDR1 MNHEY, CDR2 SVGAGI. This CDR3 comprises 16 residues. The data originate from a study of chemoradiotherapy in HPV16-positive cancers. Only in-frame clones appear in the TCRdb table, and some are missing; sequencing was by immunoSEQ multiplex PCR. Among a few thousand clones listed, around 76% were seen once. Broader study findings: Non-HPV-specific T cells did not expand in tumors during treatment, whereas candidate HPV-specific clones and E7-related motifs did. The functional HPV-specific definition rests on just a couple of HPV16-positive patients.

The specimen was tumor tissue, collected from a patient who underwent chemoradiotherapy. The source is a human donor with HPV-associated anogenital cancer. J is TRBJ2-3 and V is TRBV6-5; 12 positions agree with TRBD2. Written as DNA, the CDR3 is TGTGCCAGCGCTTACTCTAGCGGGGGGGCAACAGATACGCAGTATTTT. As protein: CASAYSSGGATDTQYF.